This entry describes one T cell receptor beta chain. This sample is part of a study of blood T cell repertoires in COVID-19. Overall study: Material from acute and convalescent COVID-19 was sourced from the United States, Italy and Spain.

Germline V gene data show CDR1 as SGHRS and CDR2 as YFSETQ. This CDR3 has 15 amino acids. Trimming at V came to 4 bases and at J to 6 bases, leaving 8 bases not matched to a gene. Only in-frame clones appear in the TCRdb table, and some are missing; sequencing was by immunoSEQ multiplex PCR. The sample has almost 400,000 clones, around nine tenths seen once. This TCR derives from a woman in her thirties with acute COVID-19. The chain has TRBV5-1 and TRBJ2-2, with 8 bases aligning to TRBD1. The material sequenced was PBMCs or T cells enriched from blood (not recorded which). CDR3 bases: TGCGCCAGCAGCGCGGTCCAGGGGGCGGCCGGGGAGCTGTTTTTT. It codes for CASSAVQGAAGELFF.